A selection of T cell receptor beta chains follows, all from one sample in a study of OX40 agonist ivuxolimab in advanced cancers. The data were produced by immunoSEQ multiplex PCR, yet TCRdb's version contains in-frame clones alone and is incomplete. The sample yields around 81,000 clones, approximately 79% seen once. Sequencing was performed on CD4+ or CD8+ T cells sorted from blood, taken in a trial of the OX40 agonist ivuxolimab. These TCRs come from an adult with an advanced solid tumor such as melanoma, head and neck, liver or kidney cancer. Each CDR3 is given without its conserved first and last residue. D genes are given only for firm matches. The size field is filled for only some rows; it gives once, few, many or a size class.

j_gene	d_gene	v_gene	abundance	CDR3aa
TRBJ2-2	-	TRBV6-6	-	ASSPYREGSGELF
TRBJ1-5	-	TRBV19	-	ASSIGDRQPQH
TRBJ2-1	-	TRBV6-5	-	ATAESYNEQF
TRBJ1-2	TRBD1	TRBV6-5	few	ASSNRGYGYT
TRBJ2-1	-	TRBV4-3	-	ASSQEGAGYRISYNEQF
TRBJ1-2	-	TRBV11-2	few	ASSLGTVGGYT
TRBJ2-1	TRBD1	TRBV10-1	-	ASSDHRRGTVSNEQF
TRBJ2-1	-	TRBV13	-	ASSPRHRTEQF
TRBJ1-2	TRBD1	TRBV5-4	-	ASSLGTGSGYYGYT
TRBJ1-2	-	TRBV4-3	-	ASSQDGLAYGYT